The subject of this entry is one T cell receptor (beta chain). Its target is not known. Germline trimming cut 8 bases from V and 0 bases from J; bases unmatched to any gene: 11. The CDR3 runs 17 residues. From germline, CDR1 is MDHEN and CDR2 SYDVKM. This sample was included in a study of cytomegalovirus exposure and HLA in healthy donors. Study information: Under 90% of some 390 genotyped donors fell in the Caucasian-associated ancestry cluster.

Study results and caveats: Some V segments could not be told apart, so they were left out, TRBV6-2 and TRBV6-3 among them.

60 Vbeta and 13 Jbeta primers were used in PCR. Assay: immunoSEQ multiplex PCR; the TCRdb copy retains only in-frame clones and omits some. The table includes roughly 200,000 clones, around 80% detected once. This chain connects TRBV28 to TRBJ1-5; 9 bases are a match to TRBD1. This receptor was identified in an older woman in good health and CMV-seropositive. Material: PBMCs. Here the CDR3 reads CASRGGGTGHSNQPQHF. DNA of the CDR3: TGTGCCAGCCGAGGAGGGGGGACAGGGCATAGCAATCAGCCCCAGCATTTT.